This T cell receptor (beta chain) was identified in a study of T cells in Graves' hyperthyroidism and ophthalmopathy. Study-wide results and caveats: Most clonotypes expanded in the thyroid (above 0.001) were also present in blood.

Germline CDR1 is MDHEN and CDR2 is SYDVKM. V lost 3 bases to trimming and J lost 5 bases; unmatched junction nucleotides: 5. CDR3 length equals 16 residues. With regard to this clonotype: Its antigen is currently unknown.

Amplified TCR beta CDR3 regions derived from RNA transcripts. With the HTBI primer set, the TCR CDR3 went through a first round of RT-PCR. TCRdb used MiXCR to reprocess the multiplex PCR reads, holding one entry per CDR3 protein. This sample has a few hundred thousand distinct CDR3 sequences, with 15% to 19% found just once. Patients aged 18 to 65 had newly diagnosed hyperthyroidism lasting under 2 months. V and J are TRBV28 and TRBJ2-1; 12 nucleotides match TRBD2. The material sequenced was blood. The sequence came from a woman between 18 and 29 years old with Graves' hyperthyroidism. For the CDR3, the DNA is TGTGCCAGCAGTTTGTCTAGCGGGAGGGAAAACAATGAGCAGTTCTTC. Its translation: CASSLSSGRENNEQFF.